These 19 T cell receptor beta chains were sequenced from one sample in a study of blood T cells in healthy people across ages. The use of a sample-barcoded 5' primer and a J-beta primer mix characterized a second PCR of about 7 to 12 cycles. TCRdb redid the calling of the 5' RACE reads with MiXCR, one entry per CDR3 protein. The top ten clones hold about 22% of a sample with around 940,000 distinct CDR3 sequences, roughly 51% of them seen once. Sequenced: blood. The source is a woman between 55 and 75 years old in good health.

This clonotype has just a few counts. The chain links TRBV9 to TRBJ1-2; D unresolved. CDR1 and CDR2 from the germline V gene are SGDLS and YYNGEE. V shed 0 bases and J shed 8 bases, with 11 bases lying between them. The CDR3 is made up of 13 amino acids. In nucleotides, the CDR3 is TGTGCCAGCAGCGTAGGACTCGCCAGCGGCTACACCTTC. It is translated as CASSVGLASGYTF. Full variable domain (rest looked up from reference TRBV9 and TRBJ1-2): DSGVTQTPKHLITATGQRVTLRCSPRSGDLSVYWYQQSLDQGLQFLIQYYNGEERAKGNILERFSAQQFPDLHSELNLSSLELGDSALYFCASSVGLASGYTFGSGTRLTVV.

This CDR3 is CAYQLNRAYEQYF. The CDR3 DNA reads TGTGCCTACCAACTCAACAGAGCCTACGAGCAGTACTTC. V is TRBV30 and J is TRBJ2-7; D remains ambiguous. V was trimmed by 7 bases and J by 2 bases, leaving 15 bases between them. The CDR3 length is 13 residues. CDR1 is GTSNPN and CDR2 is SVGIG in the germline V gene (reference sequence).

A few counts support this clonotype. The rearrangement joins TRBV28 to TRBJ1-5, with D uncertain. The CDR3 covers 14 residues. In germline, CDR1 is MDHEN, CDR2 SYDVKM. Trimming removed 4 bases from V and 6 bases from J, with 13 bases in between. This chain's CDR3 is CASSSQRLAQPQHF. For the CDR3, the DNA is TGTGCCAGCAGTTCCCAGCGGTTGGCTCAGCCCCAGCATTTT.

The chain joins TRBV2 to TRBJ2-5; 7 bases agree with TRBD2. Trimming removed 3 bases from V and 13 bases from J; junction bases left unmatched: 8. This CDR3 is built from 12 residues. Germline CDR1 is SNHLY and CDR2 is FYNNEI. The CDR3: CASSDILSSGYF. DNA of the CDR3: TGTGCCAGCAGTGATATCCTCTCTAGCGGGTACTTC.

CDR3 bases: TGTGCCAGCAGTCCACAGGTGTGGGAAGAGACCCAGTACTTC. Its translation is CASSPQVWEETQYF. The chain carries TRBV28 and TRBJ2-5, with D perhaps TRBD1 (5 bases). The germline V and J ends were trimmed by 5 bases and 3 bases, with 13 bases remaining between them. The germline CDR1 and CDR2 sequences are MDHEN and SYDVKM. The CDR3 is made up of 14 amino acids.

The rearrangement uses TRBV27 and TRBJ2-5; unclear D gene. The CDR3 is 11 residues long. Germline CDR1 is MNHEY and CDR2 is SMNVEV (reference sequence). V was trimmed by 7 bases and J by 5 bases, leaving 8 bases between them. For the CDR3, the DNA is TGTGCCAGCACCGTGACGGAGACCCAGTACTTC. Its protein is CASTVTETQYF.

The chain has TRBV29-1 and TRBJ1-5, with a possible D match to TRBD1 (5 bases). Trimming shortened V by 7 bases and J by 4 bases, and 14 bases separated the two germline ends. Per germline, CDR1 SQVTM and CDR2 ANQGSEA. The CDR3 length is 13 residues. The CDR3 sequence is CSAKAAGNQPQHF. The CDR3 DNA reads as TGCAGCGCTAAAGCGGCAGGGAATCAGCCCCAGCATTTT.

The CDR3 sequence: CASSPRRARSNEQYF. In DNA form, the CDR3 reads TGTGCCAGCAGCCCCCGAAGGGCCAGATCGAATGAGCAGTACTTC. V usage is TRBV9 and J usage is TRBJ2-5; D is uncertain. The length of the CDR3 is 15 residues. The V gene lost 4 bases and the J gene lost 11 bases, with 24 bases spanning the gap. Germline assignment: CDR1 SGDLS and CDR2 YYNGEE.

V and J are TRBV7-8 and TRBJ2-2, with no clear D. The V end was cut by 7 bases, the J end by 2 bases, with 17 bases between. Germline assignment: CDR1 SGHVS and CDR2 FQNEAQ. The CDR3 spans 16 residues. The chain's CDR3 is CASTPNRQLNTGELFF. In DNA form, the CDR3 reads TGTGCCAGCACCCCGAACCGGCAACTAAACACCGGGGAGCTGTTTTTT.

This clonotype was seen a few times. The rearrangement links TRBV7-2 to TRBJ2-7; tentative D call: TRBD1 (6 bases). V lost 4 bases, J lost 3 bases, and 16 bases lay in between. CDR1 SGHTA and CDR2 FQGNSA come from the germline V gene. The CDR3 covers 15 residues. This CDR3 reads CASSSIQGSIYEQYF. The CDR3 DNA follows: TGTGCCAGCAGCTCGATACAGGGTTCGATCTACGAGCAGTACTTC.

The table lists this clonotype with a few counts. This chain connects TRBV20-1 to TRBJ2-7, with 13 bases identical to TRBD2. The end of the DNA fits TRBJ2-4 better, so the J call may be wrong. Germline values: CDR1 DFQATT, CDR2 SNEGSKA (reference sequence). The CDR3 extends over 15 amino acids. The CDR3 sequence: CSARGGLAGISIQYF. In nucleotides, the CDR3 is TGCAGTGCTAGGGGGGGACTAGCGGGGATAAGCATTCAGTACTTC.

The rearrangement links TRBV20-1 to TRBJ2-3; 14 bases are a match to TRBD2. CDR1 and CDR2 (germline): DFQATT, SNEGSKA (reference sequence). V dropped 1 base and J dropped 7; count of bases not matched to a gene: 13. The length of the CDR3 is 18 residues. The DNA of the CDR3 is TGCAGTGCTAGAGGGGCCCCAGGACTAGCGGGAGGCGGGTATACGCAGTATTTT. Encoded protein: CSARGAPGLAGGGYTQYF.

The chain joins TRBV24-1 to TRBJ1-4; maybe TRBD1 (6 bases). CDR1 is KGHDR, CDR2 SFDVKD, per germline. The germline V and J ends were trimmed by 2 bases and 2 bases, with 8 bases remaining between them. The length of the CDR3 is 15 residues. CDR3: CATSDSGVTNEKLFF. The CDR3 nucleotides read TGTGCCACCAGTGATTCAGGGGTCACTAATGAAAAACTGTTTTTT.

This chain links TRBV5-6 with TRBJ2-3, with a weak D call TRBD2 (6 bases). Germline CDR1 and CDR2: SGHDT and YYEEEE. The length of the CDR3 is 14 residues. V shed 4 bases and J shed 2 bases, with 11 bases lying between them. CDR3 in amino acids: CASSRTGLTDTQYF. CDR3 bases: TGTGCCAGCAGCCGGACGGGACTCACAGATACGCAGTATTTT.

This clonotype was found a few times. This chain joins TRBV12-3 or TRBV12-4 and TRBJ1-2; 7 nucleotides match TRBD1. The V segment lost 6 bases and the J segment 8 bases; nucleotides outside the gene matches: 6. This CDR3 region has 12 residues. Here the CDR3 reads CASSRTGEGYTF. The DNA for the CDR3 is TGTGCCAGCAGCCGCACAGGGGAAGGCTACACCTTC.

The rearrangement joins TRBV5-1 to TRBJ1-1; the match to TRBD1 covers 7 bases. CDR1 is SGHRS, CDR2 YFSETQ, per germline. This CDR3 region has 13 residues. V shed 4 bases and J 5 bases; nucleotides not matched to a gene: 5. In DNA, the CDR3 is TGCGCCAGCAGCGCAAGGGGGCCGACTGAAGCTTTCTTT. Translation: CASSARGPTEAFF.

This chain uses TRBV18 with TRBJ2-1; 11 bases are a match to TRBD2. The V gene end was trimmed by 5 bases and the J gene end by 2 bases; junction bases not matched to a gene: 5. Germline CDR1 is KGHSH and CDR2 is LQKENI. The CDR3 runs 16 residues. The CDR3 spells CASSASTSGAYNEQFF. CDR3 in DNA: TGTGCCAGCTCAGCATCGACTAGCGGGGCCTACAATGAGCAGTTCTTC. Full variable domain (outside the CDR3, taken from reference TRBV18 and TRBJ2-1): NAGVMQNPRHLVRRRGQEARLRCSPMKGHSHVYWYRQLPEEGLKFMVYLQKENIIDESGMPKERFSAEFPKEGPSILRIQQVVRGDSAAYFCASSASTSGAYNEQFFGPGTRLTVL.

This chain links TRBV7-9 with TRBJ2-3, with 8 nucleotides matching TRBD2. V lost 4 bases and J lost 3; bases outside the gene matches: 3. This CDR3 contains 14 residues. CDR1 is SEHNR, CDR2 FQNEAQ, per germline (reference sequence). As DNA, the CDR3 is TGTGCCAGCAGCTCAAAGCGGGAGACAGATACGCAGTATTTT. It yields the protein CASSSKRETDTQYF.

The chain uses TRBV29-1 and TRBJ2-6, with a possible D match to TRBD2 (6 bases). This CDR3 is 17 amino acids long. Germline loops: CDR1 SQVTM, CDR2 ANQGSEA. V shed 7 bases and J shed 3 bases, with 22 bases lying between them. CDR3: CSAPEVGTGSGANVLTF. The CDR3 DNA reads as TGCAGCGCGCCTGAGGTGGGGACCGGGAGTGGGGCCAACGTCCTGACTTTC.